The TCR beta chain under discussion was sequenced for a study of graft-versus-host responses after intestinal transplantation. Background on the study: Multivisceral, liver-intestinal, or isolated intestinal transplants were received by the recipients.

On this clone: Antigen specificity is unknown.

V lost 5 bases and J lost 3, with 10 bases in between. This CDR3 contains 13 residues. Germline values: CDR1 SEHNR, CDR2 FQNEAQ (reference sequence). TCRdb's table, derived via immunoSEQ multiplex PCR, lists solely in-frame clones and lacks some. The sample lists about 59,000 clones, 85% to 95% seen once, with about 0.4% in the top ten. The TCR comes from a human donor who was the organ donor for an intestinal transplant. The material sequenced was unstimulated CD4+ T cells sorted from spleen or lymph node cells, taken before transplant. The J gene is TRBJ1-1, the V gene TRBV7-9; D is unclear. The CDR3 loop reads CASSQGLDTEAFF. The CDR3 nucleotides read TGTGCCAGCAGCCAAGGTTTAGACACTGAAGCTTTCTTT.